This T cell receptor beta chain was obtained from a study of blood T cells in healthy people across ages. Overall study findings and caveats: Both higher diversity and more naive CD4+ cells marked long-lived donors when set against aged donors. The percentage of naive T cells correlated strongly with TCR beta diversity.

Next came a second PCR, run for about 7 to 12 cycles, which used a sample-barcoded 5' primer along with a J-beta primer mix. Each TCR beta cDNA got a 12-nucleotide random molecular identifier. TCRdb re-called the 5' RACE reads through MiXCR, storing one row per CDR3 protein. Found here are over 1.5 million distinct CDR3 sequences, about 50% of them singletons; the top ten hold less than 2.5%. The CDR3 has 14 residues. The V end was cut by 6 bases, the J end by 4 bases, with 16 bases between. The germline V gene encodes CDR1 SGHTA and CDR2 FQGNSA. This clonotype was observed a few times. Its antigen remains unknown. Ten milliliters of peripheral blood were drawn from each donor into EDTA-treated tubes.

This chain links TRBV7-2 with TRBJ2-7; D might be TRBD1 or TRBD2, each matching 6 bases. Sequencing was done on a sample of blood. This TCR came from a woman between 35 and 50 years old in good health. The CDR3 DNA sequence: TGTGCCAGCAGTCCACAGGGAGGTCGGTACGAGCAGTACTTC. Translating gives CASSPQGGRYEQYF.